This T cell receptor (beta chain) was sequenced for a study of cytomegalovirus exposure and HLA in healthy donors. On the study more broadly: The Caucasian-associated ancestry cluster contained approximately 81% of the approximately 400 genotyped donors. The study's findings and limits: A link between a missense DCLRE1C variant and TCR beta V- and J-gene trimming emerged from a later analysis. In vitro data verified three CMV-associated chains as specific for CMV antigens.

Points on this clone: The antigen is undetermined.

Donors counted as nominally healthy when sampled, yet unrecorded immune exposures were likely. It was with 60 Vbeta and 13 Jbeta primers that the PCR ran. The method was immunoSEQ multiplex PCR; TCRdb's version includes in-frame clones alone and lacks a portion of them. The data show 120,000 or so clones, roughly 80% seen once. Per germline, CDR1 MNHNS and CDR2 SASEGT. This CDR3 is built from 16 residues. The V gene lost 1 base and the J gene lost 8 bases, with 17 bases spanning the gap. Sequencing used PBMCs. The receptor was isolated from a man younger than 35 in good health and CMV-seronegative. V gene TRBV6-1 combines with J gene TRBJ1-4; TRBD1 is a possible D gene (6 bases). CDR3 sequence: CASSEGTALGGEKLFF. The CDR3 nucleotides are TGTGCCAGCAGTGAAGGGACAGCCCTAGGAGGAGAAAAACTGTTTTTT.